This TCR beta chain is drawn from a study of blood T cell repertoires in COVID-19. Overall study: Samples representing acute and convalescent COVID-19 were sourced from the United States, Italy and Spain. Nucleic acid was either cDNA or gDNA, and it came from T cells, B-cell-depleted T cells, or PBMCs.

How the authors handled the data: The authors estimated nucleated cell counts from reference gene primer amplification. TCRdb's table, derived via immunoSEQ multiplex PCR, lists solely in-frame clones and lacks some. V and J calls plus clone size are reproduced from that table; the DNA served to infer D and trimming. The top ten clones hold roughly 0.87% of a sample with 350,000 to 500,000 clones, roughly 90% of them seen once. This clone has only one observation. This CDR3 spans 14 amino acids. Germline trimming cut 2 bases from V and 4 bases from J; bases unmatched to any gene: 1. CDR1 MRHNA and CDR2 SNTAGT come from the germline V gene. A Seattle source enrolled patients during active infection and followed them longitudinally.

The source material was peripheral blood. This receptor was identified in a man aged 18 to 29 with COVID-19, enrolled during active disease. The rearrangement uses TRBV6-4 and TRBJ2-1, with 8 bases fitting TRBD1. The CDR3 nucleotides are TGTGCCAGCAGTGACCAGGGGGCTTACAATGAGCAGTTCTTC. Translation: CASSDQGAYNEQFF.